These 10 T cell receptor beta chains came from one sample sequenced in a study of CD8 T cells in Susac syndrome. Reverse transcription of about 0.5 to 1 ug RNA used random hexamers. TCRdb passed the immunoSEQ multiplex PCR reads through MiXCR, listing each CDR3 protein once. The sample records 150,000 to 200,000 distinct CDR3 sequences, roughly 92% being singletons. Material for sequencing was CD4+ T cells from PBMCs. These TCRs come from a human donor with Susac syndrome.

Only one count was recorded for this clonotype. The rearrangement joins TRBV4-2 to TRBJ2-2, with D possibly TRBD2 on 5 matching bases. The CDR3 loop spans 17 amino acids. CDR1 is LGHNA and CDR2 is YNFKEQ in the germline V gene. V lost 0 bases and J lost 7, with 18 bases in between. DNA for the CDR3: TGTGCCAGCAGCCAAGATAACGAGGGTGGTTATGACGGGGAGCTGTTTTTT. As protein: CASSQDNEGGYDGELFF.

This chain joins TRBV5-1 and TRBJ2-5; 7 bases line up with TRBD2. Germline CDR1 SGHRS, CDR2 YFSETQ. V shed 0 bases, J shed 5 bases, and the junction held 7 bases outside the gene matches. This CDR3 spans 15 amino acids. The CDR3 is CASSLDQRGGETQYF. CDR3 bases: TGCGCCAGCAGCTTGGACCAGCGGGGCGGGGAGACCCAGTACTTC.

The chain recombines TRBV29-1 with TRBJ1-1; D is unclear. Trimming took 5 bases from V and 2 from J, leaving 6 bases between them. The V gene's germline CDR1 is SQVTM and CDR2 ANQGSEA. The CDR3 loop spans 11 amino acids. CDR3 in amino acids: CSVSGNTEAFF. The DNA of the CDR3 is TGCAGCGTTTCAGGAAACACTGAAGCTTTCTTT.

J is TRBJ2-7 and V is TRBV25-1, with D unresolved. V shed 3 bases and J shed 3 bases, with 6 bases lying between them. CDR3 length: 12 residues. In germline, CDR1 is MGHDK, CDR2 SYGVNS. The CDR3 DNA follows: TGTGCCAGCAGTGACCCTCACTACGAGCAGTACTTC. It codes for CASSDPHYEQYF.

The chain employs TRBV7-9 and TRBJ2-3; either TRBD1 or TRBD2 may supply D (6 bases each). This CDR3 comprises 17 residues. Trimming removed 0 bases at V and 0 bases at J, with 13 bases between. Per germline, CDR1 SEHNR and CDR2 FQNEAQ (reference sequence). DNA of the CDR3: TGTGCCAGCAGCTTAGCGATCACAGGGACTAGCACAGATACGCAGTATTTT. This gives the protein CASSLAITGTSTDTQYF.

This clonotype was observed a few times. DNA of the CDR3: TGCAGTGCGGGGGGAACAGATACGCAGTATTTT. This sequence encodes CSAGGTDTQYF. This chain uses TRBV20-1 with TRBJ2-3, with D maybe TRBD2 (6 bases). This CDR3 contains 11 residues. The ends were cut back, 6 bases at V and 3 bases at J, with 7 bases in the middle. From germline, CDR1 is DFQATT and CDR2 SNEGSKA (reference sequence).

This chain uses TRBV6-1 with TRBJ1-5, with D unclear. The CDR3 has 14 residues. V lost 2 bases and J lost 2, with 7 bases in between. Germline V gives CDR1 MNHNS, CDR2 SASEGT. CDR3 residues: CASSERQGNQPQHF. The CDR3 bases are TGTGCCAGCAGTGAACGGCAGGGCAATCAGCCCCAGCATTTT.

As DNA, the CDR3 is TGTGCCAGCACAAACTGGGGGTCAAGCACAGATACGCAGTATTTT. This sequence encodes CASTNWGSSTDTQYF. The J gene is TRBJ2-3, the V gene TRBV12-3 or TRBV12-4; the D call may be TRBD1 or TRBD2 (5 bases each). The CDR3 length is 15 residues. V was cut by 7 bases and J by 0 bases, with 14 bases left in between.

The chain employs TRBV24-1 and TRBJ2-1, with D possibly matching TRBD1 (6 bases). The CDR3 totals 16 residues. V lost 2 bases and J 0 bases, leaving 10 bases between the germline ends. The germline gives CDR1 KGHDR, CDR2 SFDVKD. CDR3 coding DNA: TGTGCCACCAGTGATTCCACAGGGAGCTCCTACAATGAGCAGTTCTTC. Residues: CATSDSTGSSYNEQFF.

The chain has TRBV29-1 and TRBJ1-1, with TRBD1 identical over 8 bases. Germline V gives CDR1 SQVTM, CDR2 ANQGSEA. Trimming at V came to 6 bases and at J to 1 base, leaving 1 base not matched to a gene. The CDR3 loop spans 12 amino acids. CDR3 amino acids: CSVGQGNTEAFF. CDR3 bases: TGCAGCGTCGGACAGGGGAACACTGAAGCTTTCTTT.